This T cell receptor (beta chain) was documented in a study of graft-versus-host responses after intestinal transplantation. Study-wide background: Transplants given to recipients were multivisceral, liver-intestinal, or isolated intestinal. Every transplant recipient was induced with anti-thymocyte globulin, then maintained on tacrolimus and steroids for about three years. General study points: Ileal or blood samples showed some GvH clones first, and such clones were also found in recipient marrow. Circulating GvH clone levels at their peak were associated with HvG declines (early post-transplant).

Clones were sequenced by immunoSEQ multiplex PCR, and TCRdb holds only the in-frame ones, with some missing. The sample gives fewer than 120,000 clones, approximately 92% of which show up once; about 0.54% is in the top ten. Germline V gives CDR1 MNHNS, CDR2 SASEGT. This CDR3 has 14 amino acids. J lost 6 bases, V lost 6 bases, and 4 bases had no gene match. With regard to this clone: Its antigen is not identified.

The receptor's source is a human donor who received an intestinal transplant. The chain joins TRBV6-1 to TRBJ1-4; 10 nucleotides agree with TRBD1. The sequencing here drew on unstimulated CD8+ T cells sorted from spleen or lymph node cells, taken before intestinal transplant. The CDR3 sequence: CASRVGTGDEKLFF. In DNA form, the CDR3 reads TGTGCCAGCAGGGTTGGGACAGGGGATGAAAAACTGTTTTTT.